The 9 T cell receptor beta chains below all came from one sample that was sequenced in a study of blood T cell repertoires in COVID-19. This table comes from immunoSEQ multiplex PCR, and its TCRdb copy is limited to in-frame clones, with some not included. This sample yields hundreds of thousands of clones, of which nearly 90% are seen a single time; roughly 11% belongs to the top ten. Sequencing was performed on peripheral blood. The receptors derive from a woman in her thirties with COVID-19, enrolled during active disease.

This clone turned up a few times. This chain links TRBV5-8 with TRBJ1-1, with D unclear. Germline CDR1 is SGHTS and CDR2 is YDEGEE. CDR3 length: 14 amino acids. V lost 7 bases and J 3 bases, leaving 16 bases between the germline ends. The CDR3 loop is CASRLPGRDTEAFF. The CDR3 DNA is TGTGCCAGCCGCCTGCCGGGGAGAGACACTGAAGCTTTCTTT.

The chain carries TRBV2 and TRBJ2-3, with D possibly being TRBD1 (6 bases). From germline, CDR1 is SNHLY and CDR2 FYNNEI. The CDR3 loop spans 15 amino acids. Deletions cut 5 bases from V and 2 bases from J, with 14 bases between. The CDR3 region is CASSLVGANTDTQYF. The CDR3 coding sequence is TGTGCCAGCAGTTTGGTGGGGGCTAACACAGATACGCAGTATTTT.

Only a few counts were recorded for this clone. The chain couples TRBV28 to TRBJ1-5, with D uncertain. V was clipped by 6 bases and J by 4 bases, with 13 bases between them. CDR3 length: 14 residues. The germline gives CDR1 MDHEN, CDR2 SYDVKM. For the CDR3, the DNA is TGTGCCAGCAGAGGAGGGTGGGTGAATCAGCCCCAGCATTTT. Protein product: CASRGGWVNQPQHF.

Remarks on this clone: Mismatch with germline at one junction end may stem from a read error. This rearrangement joins TRBV29-1 to TRBJ2-7, with TRBD2 identical over 13 bases. The CDR3 length is 15 residues. Looked up from germline, CDR1 is SQVTM and CDR2 is ANQGSEA. This CDR3 is CSVAGLAGNTYGQYF. The CDR3 DNA reads TGCAGCGTTGCGGGACTAGCGGGGAATACCTACGGGCAGTACTTC.

CDR3 nucleotide sequence: TGTGCCAGCAGTGCCAGACAAGGGACAGCGAATTCACCCCTCCACTTT. It translates to CASSARQGTANSPLHF. J is TRBJ1-6 and V is TRBV6-1; 7 nucleotides agree with TRBD1. This CDR3 region has 16 residues. Germline loops: CDR1 MNHNS, CDR2 SASEGT. Unmatched junction bases numbered 10, after V lost 4 bases and J lost 7 bases.

This chain uses TRBV15 with TRBJ1-5, with 9 bases that match TRBD1. Germline V gene sequence: CDR1 LNHNV, CDR2 YYDKDF (reference sequence). The CDR3 is 18 amino acids. V shed 4 bases, J shed 6 bases, and the junction held 16 bases outside the gene matches. The DNA for the CDR3 is TGTGCCACCAGCACCCCCGGGACAGGGCGCGCAGGGGGTCAGCCCCAGCATTTT. Translated, it gives CATSTPGTGRAGGQPQHF. The variable domain in full, completed from reference TRBV15 and TRBJ1-5, reads DAMVIQNPRYQVTQFGKPVTLSCSQTLNHNVMYWYQQKSSQAPKLLFHYYDKDFNNEADTPDNFQSRRPNTSFCFLDIRSPGLGDTAMYLCATSTPGTGRAGGQPQHFGDGTRLSIL.

This rearrangement joins TRBV28 to TRBJ2-4, with a possible D match to TRBD2 (6 bases). CDR3 length: 18 residues. The germline V gene encodes CDR1 MDHEN and CDR2 SYDVKM. With 5 bases removed from V and 0 bases from J, the gap between germline ends came to 20 bases. The CDR3 spells CASSPLLAIHLAKNIQYF. For the CDR3, the DNA is TGTGCCAGCAGTCCACTTCTAGCGATCCATCTAGCCAAAAACATTCAGTACTTC.

The V call is TRBV27, the J call TRBJ2-1, with 8 bases fitting TRBD2. Trimming at V came to 3 bases and at J to 7 bases, leaving 14 bases not matched to a gene. The CDR3 runs to 17 residues. Germline V lookup: CDR1 MNHEY, CDR2 SMNVEV (reference sequence). The CDR3 DNA reads as TGTGCCAGCAGTTTCGTCGGGTTCGGGGGGGGCATGAATGAGCAGTTCTTC. Residues: CASSFVGFGGGMNEQFF.

The chain links TRBV5-5 to TRBJ1-2; 7 bases match TRBD1. The V and J ends lost 3 bases and 2 bases, in that order; junction bases with no gene match: 4. This CDR3 comprises 14 residues. The germline V gene encodes CDR1 SGHKS and CDR2 YYEKEE (reference sequence). The CDR3 spells CASSWGTENYGYTF. CDR3 nucleotide sequence: TGTGCCAGCAGCTGGGGGACAGAGAACTATGGCTACACCTTC.